This TCR beta chain emerged from a study of T cell responses to AZD1222 COVID-19 vaccine. This clone was seen once. Its specificity is not known. The CDR3 runs to 14 residues. V shed 5 bases, J shed 3 bases, and the junction held 4 bases outside the gene matches. Germline CDR1 and CDR2: SQVTM and ANQGSEA. Doses given second, at about 4 or about 12 weeks, were pooled. Study-wide findings and caveats: Two AZD1222 doses significantly raised spike-specific TCR breadth and depth over controls. No day 14 peak samples; only post-peak repertoires were characterized. As reported, nearly half of all spike-specific TCRs target variant regions that are unmutated.

Here immunoSEQ multiplex PCR was the method, and the copy in TCRdb shows in-frame clones only, minus some. The sample records around 150,000 clones, around 90% being singletons. The chain joins TRBV29-1 to TRBJ2-1, with 10 bases identical to TRBD1. Specimen: peripheral blood, collected 28 days after the second AZD1222 dose. The clonotype was recovered from an adult who received the AZD1222 COVID-19 vaccine. The CDR3 nucleotides read TGCAGCGTTTCCGGGACAGGGGTCTACAATGAGCAGTTCTTC. It encodes CSVSGTGVYNEQFF.